The 18 T cell receptor beta chains in this list originate from one sample, sequenced in a study of blood T cell repertoires in COVID-19. Here immunoSEQ multiplex PCR was the method, and the copy in TCRdb shows in-frame clones only, minus some. This sample has about 170,000 clones, with 60% to 80% found just once. Sequencing was performed on peripheral blood. The source of these receptors is a man in his 70s with acute or convalescent COVID-19.

The gene calls are TRBV14 and TRBJ2-1; 7 positions match TRBD2. Germline V gene sequence: CDR1 SGHDN, CDR2 FVKESK. This CDR3 comprises 15 residues. After removal of 1 base from V and 2 bases from J, the junction contained 2 bases not matched to a gene. Here the CDR3 reads CASSQASGPYNEQFF. As DNA, the CDR3 is TGTGCCAGCAGCCAAGCTAGCGGACCCTACAATGAGCAGTTCTTC.

Details on this clone: A junction boundary mismatches the germline segment, possibly from a read error. This chain links TRBV12-3 or TRBV12-4 with TRBJ2-7, with TRBD2 identical over 10 bases. The CDR3 is 13 amino acids. The CDR3 DNA reads as TGTGCCAGCAGTATAGCGGGAGGCTACGAGCAGTACTTC. Its protein product is CASSIAGGYEQYF.

The V gene is TRBV12-3 or TRBV12-4, the J gene TRBJ1-2; possibly TRBD1 for D (5 bases). CDR3 length equals 13 residues. The germline V and J ends were trimmed by 6 bases and 8 bases, with 16 bases remaining between them. CDR3 coding DNA: TGTGCCAGCAGCCCTCGTGCAGGGAAAGGCTACACCTTC. This translates into CASSPRAGKGYTF.

The chain's CDR3 is CASSIRRDRNQPQHF. The CDR3 DNA is TGTGCCAGTAGTATCCGAAGGGACAGGAATCAGCCCCAGCATTTT. The rearrangement joins TRBV19 to TRBJ1-5, with 8 bases aligning to TRBD1. The CDR3 is made up of 15 amino acids. V dropped 3 bases and J dropped 4; count of bases not matched to a gene: 5. From germline, CDR1 is LNHDA and CDR2 SQIVND (reference sequence).

The V and J genes are TRBV5-8 and TRBJ1-1; 8 nucleotides match TRBD1. The CDR3 loop spans 12 amino acids. The V gene end was trimmed by 2 bases and the J gene end by 8 bases; junction bases not matched to a gene: 2. Germline-derived CDR1 and CDR2 are SGHTS and YDEGEE. The CDR3 DNA sequence: TGTGCCAGCAGCTTCTGGACAGGGGAAGCTTTCTTT. Its protein is CASSFWTGEAFF.

The chain couples TRBV6-5 to TRBJ1-2; 7 bases line up with TRBD1. The CDR3 is made up of 15 amino acids. The ends lost 0 bases at V and 2 bases at J; junction bases unmatched: 3. Germline CDR1 MNHEY, CDR2 SVGAGI. CDR3 sequence: CASSYSSGGNYGYTF. The CDR3 DNA follows: TGTGCCAGCAGTTACTCGTCAGGGGGGAACTATGGCTACACCTTC.

The chain is built from TRBV28 and TRBJ2-7; 7 bases match TRBD1. The germline CDR1 and CDR2 sequences are MDHEN and SYDVKM. Losses at the gene ends were 5 bases for V and 9 bases for J; bases not matched to a gene: 13. This CDR3 comprises 14 residues. This CDR3 is CASSPPPDRTVQYF. The CDR3 DNA sequence: TGTGCCAGCAGTCCACCTCCGGACAGGACGGTGCAGTACTTC.

The chain has TRBV30 and TRBJ2-3; no firm D call. Between the trimmed V and J ends, which lost 3 bases and 6 bases, there was a span of 10 bases. CDR1 is GTSNPN and CDR2 is SVGIG in the germline V gene (reference sequence). The CDR3 consists of 12 residues. The CDR3 region has the DNA TGTGCCTGGAGATTAGACTCGGATACGCAGTATTTT. Its protein product is CAWRLDSDTQYF.

J is TRBJ1-5 and V is TRBV5-6; TRBD1 might be the D (6 bases). This CDR3 spans 15 amino acids. V was cut by 1 base and J by 5 bases, with 13 bases left in between. Per germline, CDR1 SGHDT and CDR2 YYEEEE. The CDR3 DNA follows: TGTGCCAGCAGCTTGTCTGGGGGCTTCGATCAGCCCCAGCATTTT. It encodes CASSLSGGFDQPQHF.

This clone has just a few counts. CDR3 coding DNA: TGTGCCAGCAGCTTCCGGGACAGTTATTATAATTCACCCCTCCACTTT. It translates to CASSFRDSYYNSPLHF. The chain has TRBV11-2 and TRBJ1-6; TRBD1 matches at 7 bases. V shed 3 bases and J 4 bases; nucleotides not matched to a gene: 6. The CDR3 is made up of 16 amino acids. Germline V gives CDR1 SGHAT, CDR2 FQNNGV.

V and J are TRBV18 and TRBJ2-4; D gene ambiguous. This CDR3 has 15 amino acids. V lost 2 bases and J lost 0, with 8 bases in between. Per germline, CDR1 KGHSH and CDR2 LQKENI. In nucleotides, the CDR3 is TGTGCCAGCTCACCAAACTTCCAAGCCAAAAACATTCAGTACTTC. It yields the protein CASSPNFQAKNIQYF.

At least ten counts were recorded for this clone. The CDR3 loop is CASSLGGSREKLFF. CDR3 DNA: TGCGCCAGCAGCTTGGGTGGGAGCCGCGAAAAACTGTTTTTT. The chain employs TRBV5-1 and TRBJ1-4; D is ambiguous. V was cut by 0 bases and J by 8 bases, with 11 bases left in between. The CDR3 covers 14 residues. Germline V gives CDR1 SGHRS, CDR2 YFSETQ.

The J gene is TRBJ2-5, the V gene TRBV7-2; TRBD1 agrees at 7 bases. CDR1 and CDR2 (germline): SGHTA, FQGNSA. The V and J ends lost 1 base and 5 bases, in that order; junction bases with no gene match: 1. The CDR3 is made up of 13 amino acids. This CDR3 reads CASSLVRGETQYF. CDR3 nucleotide sequence: TGTGCCAGCAGCTTAGTCAGGGGGGAGACCCAGTACTTC.

The chain employs TRBV12-3 or TRBV12-4 and TRBJ2-2; weak D call: TRBD2 (6 bases). This CDR3 has 13 residues. The ends were cut back, 4 bases at V and 6 bases at J, with 9 bases in the middle. The chain's CDR3 is CASSSIAAGELFF. CDR3 nucleotides: TGTGCCAGCAGTTCAATAGCGGCCGGGGAGCTGTTTTTT.

J is TRBJ2-1 and V is TRBV12-5; 9 nucleotides align to TRBD2. There are 17 residues in the CDR3. Germline loops: CDR1 LGHNT, CDR2 FRNRAP. The V and J ends lost 2 bases and 6 bases, in that order; junction bases with no gene match: 11. CDR3 sequence reads: CASGLSSGGGAANEQFF. DNA for the CDR3: TGTGCTAGTGGTTTGTCCTCAGGCGGGGGGGCGGCCAATGAGCAGTTCTTC.

Only a few counts were recorded for this clone. The chain links TRBV2 to TRBJ1-1, with TRBD1 identical over 7 bases. This CDR3 is 14 amino acids long. CDR1 is SNHLY and CDR2 is FYNNEI in the germline V gene. V lost 4 bases, J lost 6 bases, and 8 bases stayed unmatched. The CDR3 spells CASSALDRAAEAFF. The CDR3 nucleotides read TGTGCCAGCAGTGCCCTTGACAGGGCGGCTGAAGCTTTCTTT.

This chain links TRBV6-5 with TRBJ2-3; 8 bases map to TRBD1. Losses at the gene ends were 0 bases for V and 6 bases for J; bases not matched to a gene: 5. CDR3 length equals 15 residues. Germline V lookup: CDR1 MNHEY, CDR2 SVGAGI. CDR3 sequence: CASSYSGQGFDTQYF. For the CDR3, the DNA is TGTGCCAGCAGTTACTCAGGACAGGGATTTGATACGCAGTATTTT.

The chain recombines TRBV19 with TRBJ2-1; the match to TRBD2 covers 7 bases. V shed 5 bases, J shed 9 bases, and the junction held 7 bases outside the gene matches. This CDR3 contains 13 residues. Germline CDR1 is LNHDA and CDR2 is SQIVND (reference sequence). CDR3 sequence: CASSGGDRGEQFF. For the CDR3, the DNA is TGTGCCAGTAGTGGGGGGGACCGGGGTGAGCAGTTCTTC.